One and the same sample provided the 32 T cell receptor beta chains below, sequenced in a study of identical twins. TCRdb re-analysed the 5' RACE reads in MiXCR, keeping a single row per CDR3 protein. The data hold nearly 900,000 distinct CDR3 sequences, with roughly an eighth observed a single time. A further study also used this sample, focusing on yellow fever vaccine responses in identical twins.

Sequencing input: PBMCs. Receptors were obtained from a woman younger than 30 in good health.

J is TRBJ2-1 and V is TRBV5-1; TRBD1 matches 9 bases. Germline values: CDR1 SGHRS, CDR2 YFSETQ. The J segment lost 8 bases and the V segment lost 0 bases, leaving 6 bases of the junction unmatched. The CDR3 totals 15 residues. This CDR3 reads CASSLARTGVDEQFF. As DNA, the CDR3 is TGCGCCAGCAGCTTGGCGCGGACAGGGGTGGATGAGCAGTTCTTC. The full variable domain, in which reference TRBV5-1 and TRBJ2-1 provide the parts outside the CDR3, is KAGVTQTPRYLIKTRGQQVTLSCSPISGHRSVSWYQQTPGQGLQFLFEYFSETQRNKGNFPGRFSGRQFSNSRSEMNVSTLELGDSALYLCASSLARTGVDEQFFGPGTRLTVL.

Many counts were recorded for this clonotype. J is TRBJ2-2 and V is TRBV5-1; D not resolved. Trimming took off 0 bases at V and 0 bases at J, with 9 bases between the two ends. This CDR3 contains 16 residues. Germline loops: CDR1 SGHRS, CDR2 YFSETQ. The CDR3 bases are TGCGCCAGCAGCTTGGGGACCTTGACGAACACCGGGGAGCTGTTTTTT. Amino acids: CASSLGTLTNTGELFF.

The rearrangement joins TRBV5-5 to TRBJ2-2; D might be TRBD2 (5 bases). Germline V CDR1 and CDR2: SGHKS, YYEKEE (reference sequence). This CDR3 comprises 16 residues. The V end was cut by 4 bases, the J end by 5 bases, with 18 bases between. CDR3 bases: TGTGCCAGCAGCCGGGCCAGTAAGAGACTAACCGGGGAGCTGTTTTTT. Translated, it gives CASSRASKRLTGELFF.

This clonotype was counted only a few times. The chain uses TRBV20-1 and TRBJ2-3, with D maybe TRBD1 (5 bases). Trimming took off 5 bases at V and 1 base at J, with 13 bases between the two ends. The CDR3 spans 14 residues. Germline V gene data show CDR1 as DFQATT and CDR2 as SNEGSKA (reference sequence). CDR3 bases: TGCAGTGCTCCCCTAATGGGGCGCACAGATACGCAGTATTTT. Its protein product is CSAPLMGRTDTQYF.

The chain links TRBV5-8 to TRBJ2-1; unclear D gene. Germline CDR1 reads SGHTS; CDR2 reads YDEGEE. The CDR3 runs 11 residues. The V end lost 2 bases, the J end lost 12 bases, and 9 bases lay between the germline ends. CDR3 protein: CASSFGPGQFF. The CDR3 nucleotides read TGTGCCAGCAGCTTCGGACCCGGGCAGTTCTTC.

This clonotype occurred a few times. The chain has TRBV5-1 and TRBJ2-3, with TRBD2 matching over 12 bases. The CDR3 has 17 amino acids. The ends lost 0 bases at V and 1 base at J; junction bases unmatched: 3. Germline V gene data show CDR1 as SGHRS and CDR2 as YFSETQ. DNA of the CDR3: TGCGCCAGCAGCTTGGGACTAGCGGGAGAGCGCACAGATACGCAGTATTTT. It yields the protein CASSLGLAGERTDTQYF. Full variable domain (rest looked up from reference TRBV5-1 and TRBJ2-3): KAGVTQTPRYLIKTRGQQVTLSCSPISGHRSVSWYQQTPGQGLQFLFEYFSETQRNKGNFPGRFSGRQFSNSRSEMNVSTLELGDSALYLCASSLGLAGERTDTQYFGPGTRLTVL.

This chain uses TRBV2 with TRBJ2-3; 13 bases agree with TRBD2. Germline CDR1 SNHLY, CDR2 FYNNEI. The CDR3 sequence is 16 residues long. The V segment lost 10 bases and the J segment 2 bases; nucleotides outside the gene matches: 9. CDR3 sequence (DNA): TGTGCCAACGGACTAGCGGGAGTGGTTCCCACAGATACGCAGTATTTT. Translating it yields CANGLAGVVPTDTQYF. The full variable domain, its missing parts supplied by reference TRBV2 and TRBJ2-3, is EPEVTQTPSHQVTQMGQEVILRCVPISNHLYFYWYRQILGQKVEFLVSFYNNEISEKSEIFDDQFSVERPDGSNFTLKIRSTKLEDSAMYFCANGLAGVVPTDTQYFGPGTRLTVL.

This chain joins TRBV13 and TRBJ1-1; 10 bases match TRBD1. V lost 0 bases and J lost 11; bases outside the gene matches: 6. The germline V gene encodes CDR1 PRHDT and CDR2 FYEKMQ (reference sequence). CDR3 length: 14 amino acids. Here the CDR3 reads CASSLGRDRGPAFF. Written as DNA, the CDR3 is TGTGCCAGCAGCTTAGGCCGAGACAGGGGGCCGGCTTTCTTT.

The genes are TRBV29-1 and TRBJ2-2; TRBD2 agrees at 13 bases. From germline, CDR1 is SQVTM and CDR2 ANQGSEA. Losses at the gene ends were 4 bases for V and 4 bases for J; bases not matched to a gene: 3. There are 15 residues in the CDR3. The DNA of the CDR3 is TGCAGCGTTGCCAGACTAGCGGGGGGCACCGGGGAGCTGTTTTTT. Protein product: CSVARLAGGTGELFF.

In this sample, this clonotype turned up a few times. The V call is TRBV10-3, the J call TRBJ1-1, with D possibly TRBD1 on 5 matching bases. Deletions cut 5 bases from V and 4 bases from J, with 8 bases between. Germline-derived CDR1 and CDR2 are ENHRY and SYGVKD. The CDR3 contains 12 residues. The CDR3: CAISWGGTEAFF. CDR3 sequence (DNA): TGTGCCATCAGTTGGGGGGGCACTGAAGCTTTCTTT.

The chain couples TRBV2 to TRBJ1-6; 9 positions match TRBD1. Germline trimming cut 6 bases from V and 5 bases from J; bases unmatched to any gene: 5. CDR1 is SNHLY, CDR2 FYNNEI, per germline. The CDR3 has 15 amino acids. DNA for the CDR3: TGTGCCAGCAGCCGGGACAGGGCAAATAATTCACCCCTCCACTTT. It translates to CASSRDRANNSPLHF.

This clonotype occurred a few times. V usage is TRBV27 and J usage is TRBJ1-5, with D hard to call. Germline loops: CDR1 MNHEY, CDR2 SMNVEV (reference sequence). V shed 6 bases and J shed 5 bases, with 11 bases lying between them. This CDR3 contains 13 residues. The CDR3 DNA reads TGTGCCAGCAGCTTAAGCAGGTATCAGCCCCAGCATTTT. It specifies CASSLSRYQPQHF.

In this sample, this clonotype turned up many times. This chain uses TRBV29-1 with TRBJ2-1, with 8 bases that match TRBD2. Germline V gives CDR1 SQVTM, CDR2 ANQGSEA. Trimming removed 7 bases from V and 10 bases from J; junction bases left unmatched: 15. The CDR3 is made up of 14 amino acids. As DNA, the CDR3 is TGCAGCGGCCTTGGGCTAGCGGGCAATCAGGAGCAGTTCTTC. Amino acids: CSGLGLAGNQEQFF.

This clonotype was observed many times. The chain combines TRBV9 with TRBJ2-1, with a tentative D call TRBD1 (6 bases). Trimming shortened V by 0 bases and J by 5 bases, and 15 bases separated the two germline ends. This CDR3 comprises 16 residues. Germline-derived CDR1 and CDR2 are SGDLS and YYNGEE. The CDR3 sequence is CASSVGPGTTHNEQFF. In DNA form, the CDR3 reads TGTGCCAGCAGCGTAGGCCCCGGGACAACACACAATGAGCAGTTCTTC.

This clonotype has more than one count but fewer than ten. This chain joins TRBV5-1 and TRBJ2-7; possible D gene TRBD2, 6 bases. V was cut by 5 bases and J by 1 base, with 16 bases left in between. CDR1 is SGHRS, CDR2 YFSETQ, per germline. CDR3 length: 15 residues. The CDR3 reads CASRPGEVRSYEQYF. The CDR3 DNA is TGCGCCAGCAGACCCGGGGAGGTAAGGTCCTACGAGCAGTACTTC.

This clonotype was detected a few times. The genes are TRBV4-1 and TRBJ2-1; D is unclear. V was pared by 0 bases and J by 6 bases, with 9 bases between. The CDR3 covers 14 residues. Germline loops: CDR1 MGHRA, CDR2 YSYEKL. The CDR3 here is CASSQEVSSNEQFF. CDR3 bases: TGCGCCAGCAGCCAAGAGGTGTCTTCCAATGAGCAGTTCTTC.

Ten or more counts support this clonotype. The chain uses TRBV25-1 and TRBJ2-5, with D uncertain. V lost 8 bases, J lost 3 bases, and 13 bases lay in between. The length of the CDR3 is 13 residues. CDR1 and CDR2 (germline): MGHDK, SYGVNS. In DNA form, the CDR3 reads TGTGCCAGCGGAGCGAGTACAAAAGAGACCCAGTACTTC. Translation gives CASGASTKETQYF.

In its sample, this clonotype was seen many times. The chain recombines TRBV6-1 with TRBJ2-1; TRBD1 matches 8 bases. Germline lookup yields CDR1 MNHNS and CDR2 SASEGT. The CDR3 is 15 amino acids. Unmatched junction bases numbered 4, after V lost 6 bases and J lost 0 bases. The CDR3, as DNA: TGTGCCAGCAGAAAGGGACAGGCCTCCTACAATGAGCAGTTCTTC. Translated, it gives CASRKGQASYNEQFF.

This clonotype was found a few times. The rearrangement joins TRBV12-3 or TRBV12-4 to TRBJ2-7; D not certain. CDR3 size: 12 residues. Trimming took off 6 bases at V and 6 bases at J, with 12 bases between the two ends. For the CDR3, the DNA is TGTGCCAGCAGCCCGGACCTCAGCGAGCAGTACTTC. Its protein is CASSPDLSEQYF.

V usage is TRBV5-1 and J usage is TRBJ2-3, with a tentative D call TRBD2 (5 bases). CDR1 is SGHRS, CDR2 YFSETQ, per germline. There are 16 residues in the CDR3. V was pared by 3 bases and J by 3 bases, with 17 bases between. In nucleotides, the CDR3 is TGCGCCAGCAGCTCGGGGAGTTGGTTTGATACAGATACGCAGTATTTT. Its translation: CASSSGSWFDTDTQYF.

This clonotype was seen more than once but under ten times. The chain has TRBV7-9 and TRBJ2-1; perhaps TRBD2 as D (6 bases). From germline, CDR1 is SEHNR and CDR2 FQNEAQ (reference sequence). The CDR3 loop spans 13 amino acids. V lost 1 base and J lost 13, with 14 bases in between. The CDR3 loop is CASSLDILEGQFF. In nucleotides, the CDR3 is TGTGCCAGCAGCTTAGACATATTGGAGGGTCAGTTCTTC.

The genes are TRBV28 and TRBJ2-7; 9 positions match TRBD1. The CDR3 runs 14 residues. V shed 6 bases, J shed 5 bases, and the junction held 8 bases outside the gene matches. Germline V gene data show CDR1 as MDHEN and CDR2 as SYDVKM. The CDR3 region is CASSSGTGIDEQYV. In DNA form, the CDR3 reads TGTGCCAGCAGCTCCGGGACAGGGATCGACGAGCAGTACGTC.

V usage is TRBV4-2 and J usage is TRBJ1-1, with 7 bases that match TRBD1. Trimming at V came to 0 bases and at J to 5 bases, leaving 6 bases not matched to a gene. The CDR3 spans 15 residues. The V gene's germline CDR1 is LGHNA and CDR2 YNFKEQ. In DNA form, the CDR3 reads TGTGCCAGCAGCCAAGATCTGGCAGGGGGAACTGAAGCTTTCTTT. Protein sequence: CASSQDLAGGTEAFF.

There are many counts of this clonotype. The rearrangement joins TRBV5-1 to TRBJ2-2; 7 nucleotides line up with TRBD1. Germline V lookup: CDR1 SGHRS, CDR2 YFSETQ. V trimming: 4 bases; J trimming: 1 base; junction bases outside the gene matches: 4. The CDR3 has 15 residues. The CDR3: CASSSRQGNTGELFF. The CDR3 DNA is TGCGCCAGCAGCAGCCGACAGGGGAACACCGGGGAGCTGTTTTTT.

The table lists this clonotype with a few counts. The genes are TRBV7-9 and TRBJ1-1, with D uncertain. V lost 4 bases to trimming and J lost 4 bases, with 13 bases between them. Germline V gene data show CDR1 as SEHNR and CDR2 as FQNEAQ (reference sequence). CDR3 length: 14 amino acids. This chain's CDR3 is CASSWTDLGTEAFF. The CDR3 DNA reads as TGTGCCAGCAGCTGGACGGACCTGGGCACTGAAGCTTTCTTT.

This clonotype was counted only a few times. V gene TRBV21-1 combines with J gene TRBJ2-1; TRBD1 reflects the table's D call only, with no check against the DNA. TRBV21-1 represents a pseudogene. The CDR3 is made up of 14 amino acids. The DNA of the CDR3 is TGTGCCAGCAGCAAAATGGGGGGAGTGAATGAGCAGTTCTTC. It is translated as CASSKMGGVNEQFF.

This clonotype was seen at least ten times. The chain employs TRBV12-3 or TRBV12-4 and TRBJ1-3; D call uncertain. The CDR3 is 15 amino acids. V lost 7 bases and J lost 0, with 13 bases in between. The CDR3, as DNA: TGTGCCAGCACACTAGTCGGGGTCTCTGGAAACACCATATATTTT. Protein sequence: CASTLVGVSGNTIYF.

In its sample, this clonotype was seen many times. The chain recombines TRBV4-1 with TRBJ2-7; the D is unclear. Deletions cut 1 base from V and 0 bases from J, with 7 bases between. Germline values: CDR1 MGHRA, CDR2 YSYEKL. There are 14 residues in the CDR3. This CDR3 reads CASSQVQTSYEQYF. CDR3 in DNA: TGCGCCAGCAGCCAAGTACAGACCTCCTACGAGCAGTACTTC.

The chain uses TRBV27 and TRBJ2-1; 9 nucleotides align to TRBD2. The germline V gene encodes CDR1 MNHEY and CDR2 SMNVEV (reference sequence). This CDR3 contains 17 residues. Trimming removed 0 bases from V and 8 bases from J; junction bases left unmatched: 11. In nucleotides, the CDR3 is TGTGCCAGCAGTTTATCGCGGAGGCGGGAGGGCCCGGATGAGCAGTTCTTC. This sequence encodes CASSLSRRREGPDEQFF.

The chain uses TRBV5-8 and TRBJ2-7; 7 bases fit TRBD1. The CDR3 contains 14 residues. Germline CDR1 is SGHTS and CDR2 is YDEGEE. V shed 1 base, J shed 4 bases, and the junction held 5 bases outside the gene matches. CDR3 protein: CASSLWDRQYEQYV. The DNA for the CDR3 is TGTGCCAGCAGCTTGTGGGACAGACAGTACGAGCAGTACGTC.

The chain is built from TRBV15 and TRBJ2-4; 7 bases map to TRBD1. The V gene end was trimmed by 1 base and the J gene end by 0 bases; junction bases not matched to a gene: 12. The germline gives CDR1 LNHNV, CDR2 YYDKDF (reference sequence). The CDR3 is made up of 19 amino acids. The CDR3 loop reads CATSRAPSRQGRAKNIQYF. CDR3 DNA: TGTGCCACCAGCAGAGCCCCAAGTCGACAGGGTAGAGCCAAAAACATTCAGTACTTC.

In its sample, this clonotype was seen many times. This rearrangement joins TRBV28 to TRBJ2-1, with D uncertain. V gave up 5 bases and J gave up 1 base, with 9 bases separating them. Germline-derived CDR1 and CDR2 are MDHEN and SYDVKM. CDR3 length equals 14 residues. The CDR3 region is CASSPPNSYNEQFF. CDR3 DNA sequence: TGTGCCAGCAGTCCCCCCAATTCCTACAATGAGCAGTTCTTC.